What follows are 8 T cell receptor beta chains derived from one specimen sequenced in a study of spatial heterogeneity in lung cancer. Whole-study findings and limits: Counts that tracked tumor mutation counts were those of expanded intratumoral alpha and beta TCRs.

As for time point: sample taken at primary tumor resection. No cognate antigen is known for these TCRs. TCRdb re-derived calls from the 5' RACE reads in MiXCR, one entry per CDR3 protein. The sample lists about 20,000 distinct CDR3 sequences, roughly 15% seen once, with roughly 30% in the top ten. The material sequenced was lung tumor tissue, taken at surgery. Source of these receptors: a female donor with early-stage non-small cell lung cancer.

In regard to this clonotype: It may be a read error: a sequence one base away is much more abundant. The gene calls are TRBV5-1 and TRBJ2-2; D is undetermined. Germline values: CDR1 SGHRS, CDR2 YFSETQ. Between the trimmed V and J ends, which lost 1 base and 1 base, there was a span of 11 bases. This CDR3 has 16 residues. The CDR3 nucleotides are TGCGCCAGCAGCTTGCTTTTGGTGGGGAACACCGGGGAGCTGTTTTTT. Its translation is CASSLLLVGNTGELFF.

This chain connects TRBV5-1 to TRBJ2-3; 11 bases line up with TRBD2. Germline values: CDR1 SGHRS, CDR2 YFSETQ. The J segment lost 5 bases and the V segment lost 4 bases, leaving 15 bases of the junction unmatched. The CDR3 is 18 amino acids. The CDR3 DNA follows: TGCGCCAGCAGCCGGTCTCGAGGGACTAGCGGAGGAGGAGATACGCAGTATTTT. Protein: CASSRSRGTSGGGDTQYF. The whole variable domain, filled in from reference TRBV5-1 and TRBJ2-3, reads KAGVTQTPRYLIKTRGQQVTLSCSPISGHRSVSWYQQTPGQGLQFLFEYFSETQRNKGNFPGRFSGRQFSNSRSEMNVSTLELGDSALYLCASSRSRGTSGGGDTQYFGPGTRLTVL.

The table lists this clonotype with many counts. The chain has TRBV6-5 and TRBJ2-6; D is perhaps TRBD1 (5 bases). In germline, CDR1 is MNHEY, CDR2 SVGAGI. The CDR3 sequence is 16 residues long. Trimming removed 7 bases from V and 4 bases from J, with 17 bases in between. The CDR3, as DNA: TGTGCCAGCAAAGGGCAGGGCCTTGCGGGGGCCAACGTCCTGACTTTC. It codes for CASKGQGLAGANVLTF.

This clonotype is categorized as medium-sized. This chain uses TRBV7-8 with TRBJ2-1, with 12 bases that match TRBD2. V shed 4 bases and J 9 bases; nucleotides not matched to a gene: 19. The CDR3 is made up of 19 amino acids. The germline V gene has CDR1 SGHVS and CDR2 FQNEAQ. CDR3 in amino acids: CASSSSIATSGSYRGEQFF. CDR3 DNA sequence: TGTGCCAGCAGCTCTTCAATCGCGACTAGCGGGAGTTATAGGGGTGAGCAGTTCTTC.

This clonotype was seen repeatedly, ten times or more. The genes are TRBV10-3 and TRBJ1-2; TRBD1 is a possible D gene (5 bases). This CDR3 spans 16 amino acids. CDR1 is ENHRY, CDR2 SYGVKD, per germline. V dropped 0 bases and J dropped 3 bases, with 14 bases sitting between them. The CDR3 loop is CAISESGVGQYYGYTF. The CDR3 nucleotides are TGTGCCATCAGTGAGTCGGGGGTCGGGCAGTACTATGGCTACACCTTC.

The chain links TRBV10-3 to TRBJ2-1, with D possibly being TRBD2 (5 bases). Germline values: CDR1 ENHRY, CDR2 SYGVKD. The V gene lost 6 bases and the J gene lost 7 bases, with 16 bases spanning the gap. This CDR3 region has 14 residues. Here the CDR3 reads CAISREGGPNEQFF. CDR3 bases: TGTGCCATCAGCCGGGAAGGTGGCCCTAATGAGCAGTTCTTC.

This clonotype was seen a handful of times. This chain links TRBV6-5 with TRBJ2-3; D remains unclear. Germline V CDR1 and CDR2: MNHEY, SVGAGI. Trimming took off 6 bases at V and 9 bases at J, with 10 bases between the two ends. The CDR3 totals 11 residues. In DNA, the CDR3 is TGTGCCAGCAGACAACGCGGCACGCAGTATTTT. This translates into CASRQRGTQYF.

The genes are TRBV11-2 and TRBJ2-2; 10 bases are shared with TRBD2. Germline V lookup: CDR1 SGHAT, CDR2 FQNNGV. The junction had 8 bases not matched to a gene; V was cut back by 3 bases and J by 4 bases. CDR3 length: 17 amino acids. The CDR3: CASSLRWTSGITGELFF. In DNA form, the CDR3 reads TGTGCCAGCAGCTTGAGATGGACTAGCGGAATCACCGGGGAGCTGTTTTTT.